This record looks at one T cell receptor (beta chain) sequence and its context. These data are taken from a study of control samples from healthy donors and cancer patients. Profiling relied on immunoSEQ multiplex PCR, and the TCRdb table lists in-frame clones only, not all of them. The sample shows 100,000 to 150,000 clones, about 88% of them seen only once. The clonotype was recovered from a man between 18 and 29 years old in good health. Sequenced sample: blood.

As DNA, the CDR3 is TGTGCCAGCAGCTTAATAGGACTAGTAGGAGAGACCCAGTACTTC. Protein sequence: CASSLIGLVGETQYF. J is TRBJ2-5 and V is TRBV7-3, with TRBD2 matching over 7 bases. V dropped 1 base and J dropped 4; count of bases not matched to a gene: 6. This CDR3 comprises 15 residues. Germline V lookup: CDR1 SGHTA, CDR2 FQGTGA.